These T cell receptor beta chains were read from a single sample in a study of blood T cell repertoires in COVID-19. TCRdb keeps only in-frame clones here, not all; method: immunoSEQ multiplex PCR. The data hold about 120,000 clones, with roughly 82% observed a single time. Sequenced sample: peripheral blood. Every receptor here comes from a human donor in a cohort sampled during active COVID-19. Both conserved end residues are trimmed from each CDR3.

V,J,CDR3
TRBV6-6,TRBJ2-5,ASSHPPGLVKETQY
TRBV2,TRBJ1-5,ASRGDRAGFRNQPQH
TRBV2,TRBJ2-3,ATRQGRGTDTQY
TRBV3-1/TRBV3-2,TRBJ2-5,ASSQDNGGYGETQY
TRBV6-2/TRBV6-3,TRBJ2-1,ASSYDAVRDEQF
TRBV11-2,TRBJ2-2,ASSLIASGGARELF
TRBV3-1/TRBV3-2,TRBJ1-5,ASSPRQANQPQH
TRBV2,TRBJ2-7,ASSLWTEGGEQY
TRBV7-2,TRBJ2-7,ASSSRVAYEQY
TRBV3-1/TRBV3-2,TRBJ1-4,ASNPGGTNEKLF
TRBV4-1,TRBJ1-2,ASSPQAGTGGGYT
TRBV7-9,TRBJ2-5,ASSSWGSGGTPGETQY
TRBV11-2,TRBJ1-4,ASSLGVQGRQEKLF
TRBV7-2,TRBJ1-4,ASSPVWVRSNEKLF
TRBV2,TRBJ2-1,ASSVEWAGRTNEQF
TRBV6-5,TRBJ1-2,ASSYEGAYGYT
TRBV9,TRBJ1-1,ASSVKSGVDTEAF
TRBV13,TRBJ1-1,ASSRQALNTEAF
TRBV3-1/TRBV3-2,TRBJ2-7,ASYGPGRGGQQY
TRBV7-8,TRBJ2-7,ASLPRSAGEQY
TRBV14,TRBJ2-3,ASSQWAVDTQY
TRBV7-2,TRBJ2-2,ASSFAGVRGGELF